This T cell receptor (beta chain) was recovered during a study of STAT3 mutations in large granular lymphocyte leukemia. Study background: Roughly two fifths of treated T-LGLL patients showed hematologic response to immunosuppression. Findings of the study overall: In T-cell large granular lymphocyte leukemia, about half of patients showed multiple immunodominant subclonotypes. In several patients, dominant TCR clone burden exceeded STAT3 mutant burden, suggesting STAT3 mutation arose secondarily. All newly emerging clones after therapy were STAT3 wild type. No sample exists from the first appearance of each clone.

The protocol was immunoSEQ multiplex PCR, while the TCRdb copy is restricted to in-frame clones and leaves out a portion. The repertoire holds under 20,000 clones, approximately 91% seen once, with less than 9.5% in the top ten. The germline V gene encodes CDR1 SGHVS and CDR2 FNYEAQ. The CDR3 loop spans 13 amino acids. V was pared by 4 bases and J by 3 bases, with 10 bases between. To note about this clone: The target antigen is unknown.

The sequenced sample consisted of peripheral blood mononuclear cells. The sequence came from a woman aged 50 to 60 with T-cell large granular lymphocyte leukemia. Some clones in this sample may be carry-over from other donors' samples. The chain links TRBV7-6 to TRBJ2-7; D is unclear. The CDR3 coding sequence is TGTGCCAGCAGCTCGCAGGAACACTACGAGCAGTACTTC. This sequence encodes CASSSQEHYEQYF.